This record looks at one T cell receptor (beta chain) sequence and its context. Its antigen is not identified. This sequence may be a read error, since a much larger clone differs from it by one base. These data originate in a study of breast tumors, draining lymph nodes, adjacent tissues. Study-wide results and caveats: Compared with lymph nodes, tumors were less diverse; compared with nontumor tissue, more. The lymph node origin of tumor T cells was framed as consistent with a hypothesis, not demonstrated. Luminal-like breast cancer showed significantly greater tumor-nontumor repertoire similarity than basal-like breast cancer did.

CDR1 is SGHTA, CDR2 FQGNSA, per germline. This CDR3 region has 15 residues. The lymph nodes were axillary draining lymph nodes from breast cancer patients. TCRdb re-called the multiplex PCR reads through MiXCR, storing one row per CDR3 protein. The table shows some 170,000 distinct CDR3 sequences, with approximately 30% occurring only once. This TCR was sampled from a female donor with breast cancer. Some clones in this sample may be carry-over from other donors' samples. Sequences were obtained from axillary lymph node tissue. This chain joins TRBV7-2 and TRBJ2-7, with D hard to call. As DNA, the CDR3 is TGTGCCAGCAGTTCGCCCGTGAGAGGCTCCTACGAGCAGTGCTTC. Protein product: CASSSPVRGSYEQCF. The complete variable domain, with remaining parts taken from reference TRBV7-2 and TRBJ2-7, reads GAGVSQSPSNKVTEKGKDVELRCDPISGHTALYWYRQSLGQGLEFLIYFQGNSAPDKSGLPSDRFSAERTGGSVSTLTIQRTQQEDSAVYLCASSSPVRGSYEQCFGPGTRLTVT.